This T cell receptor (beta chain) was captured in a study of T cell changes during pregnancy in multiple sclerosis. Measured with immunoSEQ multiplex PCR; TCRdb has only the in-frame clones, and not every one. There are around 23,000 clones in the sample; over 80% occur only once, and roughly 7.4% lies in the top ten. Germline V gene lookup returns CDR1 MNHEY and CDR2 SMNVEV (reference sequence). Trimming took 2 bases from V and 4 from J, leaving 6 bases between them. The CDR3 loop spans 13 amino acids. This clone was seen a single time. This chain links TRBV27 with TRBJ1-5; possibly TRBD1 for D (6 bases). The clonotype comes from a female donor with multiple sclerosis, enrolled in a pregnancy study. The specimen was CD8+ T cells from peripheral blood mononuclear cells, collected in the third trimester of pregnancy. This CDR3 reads CASSLQGNQPQHF. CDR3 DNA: TGTGCCAGCAGTTTACAGGGGAATCAGCCCCAGCATTTT.